The 30 T cell receptor beta chains below come from one sample, sequenced in a study of blood T cell repertoires in COVID-19. TCRdb's copy holds only in-frame clones and misses some; the assay was immunoSEQ multiplex PCR. In the table there are 40,000 to 55,000 clones, about 78% of which are singletons. Input material: PBMCs or T cells enriched from blood (not recorded which). The receptors shown here come from a woman aged 45-65 years with acute COVID-19.

The chain combines TRBV19 with TRBJ2-5, with 13 bases aligning to TRBD2. Unmatched junction bases numbered 6, after V lost 4 bases and J lost 7 bases. This CDR3 has 15 residues. Germline CDR1 and CDR2: LNHDA and SQIVND (reference sequence). CDR3 bases: TGTGCCAGTAGTAGGGGGACTAGCGGGGCCGGGACCCAGTACTTC. Its protein product is CASSRGTSGAGTQYF.

The chain is built from TRBV18 and TRBJ1-1, with 8 bases that match TRBD1. Trimming cost V 3 bases and J 5 bases; bases outside gene matches: 5. Looked up from germline, CDR1 is KGHSH and CDR2 is LQKENI. This CDR3 has 14 residues. Here the CDR3 reads CASSPSQGATEAFF. The CDR3 bases are TGTGCCAGCTCACCGAGTCAGGGGGCGACTGAAGCTTTCTTT.

In this sample, this clone turned up once. The chain employs TRBV30 and TRBJ1-2, with D tentatively TRBD1 (5 bases). The germline V gene encodes CDR1 GTSNPN and CDR2 SVGIG (reference sequence). The CDR3 spans 14 residues. V was clipped by 1 base and J by 1 base, with 10 bases between them. Here the CDR3 reads CAWSGQPFNYGYTF. The CDR3 DNA is TGTGCCTGGAGTGGACAGCCCTTTAACTATGGCTACACCTTC.

J is TRBJ2-5 and V is TRBV11-2; possibly TRBD2 for D (7 bases). The CDR3 consists of 15 residues. The V gene lost 5 bases and the J gene lost 5 bases, with 18 bases spanning the gap. Germline V gene sequence: CDR1 SGHAT, CDR2 FQNNGV. CDR3 sequence: CASSLGGAPWETQYF. The CDR3 DNA sequence: TGTGCCAGCAGCCTGGGGGGGGCCCCTTGGGAGACCCAGTACTTC.

The CDR3 sequence is CASSLLPQGADTEAFF. The CDR3 coding sequence is TGTGCCAGCAGCTTACTTCCTCAGGGGGCTGATACTGAAGCTTTCTTT. The chain links TRBV7-9 to TRBJ1-1; TRBD1 aligns across 8 bases. With 2 bases clipped from V and 5 bases from J, the junction kept 10 bases outside the gene matches. Germline V gives CDR1 SEHNR, CDR2 FQNEAQ (reference sequence). The CDR3 runs to 16 residues. Together with reference TRBV7-9 and TRBJ1-1, the CDR3 gives the full variable domain: DTGVSQNPRHKITKRGQNVTFRCDPISEHNRLYWYRQTLGQGPEFLTYFQNEAQLEKSRLLSDRFSAERPKGSFSTLEIQRTEQGDSAMYLCASSLLPQGADTEAFFGQGTRLTVV.

In nucleotides, the CDR3 is TGTGCCAGCAACGAGCTCGTATCAACTAATGAAAAACTGTTTTTT. Amino acid sequence: CASNELVSTNEKLFF. The V call is TRBV2, the J call TRBJ1-4; D is undetermined. CDR3 length: 15 residues. Germline values: CDR1 SNHLY, CDR2 FYNNEI. The V gene lost 7 bases and the J gene lost 0 bases, with 12 bases spanning the gap.

The rearrangement links TRBV30 to TRBJ1-2; D possibly corresponds to TRBD1 (5 bases). Germline lookup yields CDR1 GTSNPN and CDR2 SVGIG (reference sequence). Trimming took off 8 bases at V and 4 bases at J, with 11 bases between the two ends. The CDR3 extends over 11 amino acids. The CDR3 DNA reads as TGTGCCGTACGGGGGGGCTATGGCTACACCTTC. Protein product: CAVRGGYGYTF.

The chain is built from TRBV29-1 and TRBJ1-4, with 7 bases matching TRBD1. V lost 6 bases, J lost 1 base, and 5 bases stayed unmatched. The CDR3 covers 14 residues. Looked up from germline, CDR1 is SQVTM and CDR2 is ANQGSEA. The CDR3 spells CSVQDRLTNEKLFF. The CDR3 coding sequence is TGCAGCGTCCAGGACAGGTTAACTAATGAAAAACTGTTTTTT.

J is TRBJ2-5 and V is TRBV11-1; the D gene is possibly TRBD2 (6 bases). The CDR3 is made up of 13 amino acids. V shed 5 bases and J shed 5 bases, with 12 bases lying between them. The germline V gene has CDR1 SGHAT and CDR2 FQDESV (reference sequence). This CDR3 reads CASSPRGRETQYF. The DNA of the CDR3 is TGTGCCAGCAGCCCGCGAGGGAGGGAGACCCAGTACTTC.

The chain recombines TRBV19 with TRBJ1-6; D gene uncertain. Germline loops: CDR1 LNHDA, CDR2 SQIVND (reference sequence). Trimming cost V 1 base and J 13 bases, with 14 bases left between them. The CDR3 is 14 residues long. The CDR3 nucleotides read TGTGCCAGTAGTATAGGGACCGCAGGAGGCCCCCTCCACTTT. It yields the protein CASSIGTAGGPLHF.

The chain couples TRBV6-5 to TRBJ2-5; D may be TRBD2 (7 bases). CDR3 length: 13 amino acids. The V end was cut by 4 bases, the J end by 6 bases, with 12 bases between. Per germline, CDR1 MNHEY and CDR2 SVGAGI. The CDR3 region is CASSSRGGKTQYF. The CDR3 DNA sequence: TGTGCCAGCAGTTCGAGGGGGGGGAAGACCCAGTACTTC.

The V call is TRBV11-2, the J call TRBJ1-5; 9 nucleotides agree with TRBD1. Unmatched junction bases numbered 6, after V lost 5 bases and J lost 7 bases. Germline V lookup: CDR1 SGHAT, CDR2 FQNNGV. This CDR3 comprises 14 residues. The DNA of the CDR3 is TGTGCCAGCAGCAGGACAGGGGAGAGGCAGCCCCAGCATTTT. Residues: CASSRTGERQPQHF.

J is TRBJ1-2 and V is TRBV24-1; D possibly corresponds to TRBD1 (6 bases). V was pared by 4 bases and J by 4 bases, with 18 bases between. Per germline, CDR1 KGHDR and CDR2 SFDVKD. This CDR3 region has 16 residues. CDR3 region: CATSEGPGQLIYGYTF. As DNA, the CDR3 is TGTGCCACCAGTGAGGGTCCGGGACAACTAATCTATGGCTACACCTTC.

This rearrangement joins TRBV5-1 to TRBJ1-1; D ambiguous. The germline gives CDR1 SGHRS, CDR2 YFSETQ. The length of the CDR3 is 14 residues. V was clipped by 5 bases and J by 1 base, with 12 bases between them. The CDR3 DNA reads as TGCGCCAGCAGAATCGACACTTCGAACACTGAAGCTTTCTTT. Translated: CASRIDTSNTEAFF.

The chain links TRBV5-1 to TRBJ1-4; weak D call: TRBD1 (6 bases). The V gene lost 0 bases and the J gene lost 8 bases, with 17 bases spanning the gap. Germline V lookup: CDR1 SGHRS, CDR2 YFSETQ. The CDR3 runs to 16 residues. In nucleotides, the CDR3 is TGCGCCAGCAGCTTGGCAGGGGTCGGGGTCGGGGAAAAACTGTTTTTT. It encodes CASSLAGVGVGEKLFF.

This clone was observed a handful of times. The chain carries TRBV30 and TRBJ1-4; no clear D gene. This CDR3 is 12 amino acids long. Germline V gene sequence: CDR1 GTSNPN, CDR2 SVGIG (reference sequence). Between the trimmed V and J ends, which lost 1 base and 6 bases, there was a span of 6 bases. CDR3 sequence reads: CAWSELDEKLFF. The CDR3 bases are TGTGCCTGGAGTGAACTGGATGAAAAACTGTTTTTT.

This clone was observed a few times. V gene TRBV23-1 combines with J gene TRBJ2-5; tentative D call: TRBD1 (5 bases). TRBV23-1 is known as an ORF, though its function is uncertain. The CDR3 is made up of 15 amino acids. Trimming stripped 4 bases from V and 0 bases from J, with 12 bases between. CDR3 sequence (DNA): TGCGCCAGCAGTCTTTCGGACAAGTACCAAGAGACCCAGTACTTC. Translating it yields CASSLSDKYQETQYF.

This clone turned up a few times. The CDR3 sequence is CASSGQGWTGELFF. CDR3 DNA sequence: TGTGCCAGCAGCGGACAGGGGTGGACCGGGGAGCTGTTTTTT. The chain links TRBV2 to TRBJ2-2; 9 nucleotides line up with TRBD1. V lost 6 bases and J lost 5; bases outside the gene matches: 4. Germline loops: CDR1 SNHLY, CDR2 FYNNEI. This CDR3 comprises 14 residues.

The rearrangement uses TRBV5-6 and TRBJ1-6; a possible D gene is TRBD1 (6 bases). V was trimmed by 1 base and J by 1 base, leaving 9 bases between them. Germline V gene lookup returns CDR1 SGHDT and CDR2 YYEEEE. CDR3 length: 16 residues. Here the CDR3 DNA reads TGTGCCAGCAGCTTGAGAGGGGGTTCCTATAATTCACCCCTCCACTTT. Translated: CASSLRGGSYNSPLHF. Full variable domain (missing parts from reference TRBV5-6 and TRBJ1-6): DAGVTQSPTHLIKTRGQQVTLRCSPKSGHDTVSWYQQALGQGPQFIFQYYEEEERQRGNFPDRFSGHQFPNYSSELNVNALLLGDSALYLCASSLRGGSYNSPLHFGNGTRLTVT.

The gene calls are TRBV11-2 and TRBJ1-5, with D possibly TRBD1 on 6 matching bases. CDR1 is SGHAT, CDR2 FQNNGV, per germline. Between the trimmed V and J ends, which lost 5 bases and 3 bases, there was a span of 11 bases. The CDR3 is 14 amino acids. The CDR3, as DNA: TGTGCCAGCAGCCAGGACAGTCTCAATCAGCCCCAGCATTTT. It translates to CASSQDSLNQPQHF. The full variable domain, its missing parts supplied by reference TRBV11-2 and TRBJ1-5, is EAGVAQSPRYKIIEKRQSVAFWCNPISGHATLYWYQQILGQGPKLLIQFQNNGVVDDSQLPKDRFSAERLKGVDSTLKIQPAKLEDSAVYLCASSQDSLNQPQHFGDGTRLSIL.

The chain links TRBV9 to TRBJ2-7; 9 nucleotides line up with TRBD1. CDR1 is SGDLS and CDR2 is YYNGEE in the germline V gene. V was pared by 0 bases and J by 3 bases, with 7 bases of the junction left unmatched. The CDR3 loop spans 16 amino acids. The CDR3 coding sequence is TGTGCCAGCAGCGTAGATTCCGGGACAGGGTTCTACGAGCAGTACTTC. Amino acids: CASSVDSGTGFYEQYF.

The gene calls are TRBV5-4 and TRBJ1-2; 7 nucleotides align to TRBD1. There are 13 residues in the CDR3. J was trimmed by 7 bases and V by 5 bases; bases with no gene match: 8. CDR1 and CDR2 from the germline V gene are SGHNT and YYREEE (reference sequence). CDR3 coding DNA: TGTGCCAGCAGGGTAGGACAGGCGAGTGGCTACACCTTC. Protein sequence: CASRVGQASGYTF.

The V gene is TRBV5-6, the J gene TRBJ2-1, with 14 bases that match TRBD2. The V gene's germline CDR1 is SGHDT and CDR2 YYEEEE. After removal of 4 bases from V and 3 bases from J, the junction contained 3 bases not matched to a gene. This CDR3 comprises 16 residues. CDR3: CASSPGLAGDYNEQFF. CDR3 nucleotide sequence: TGTGCCAGCAGCCCGGGACTAGCGGGGGACTACAATGAGCAGTTCTTC.

The chain combines TRBV2 with TRBJ1-4; D may be TRBD1 (5 bases). Deletions cut 7 bases from V and 8 bases from J, with 14 bases between. The CDR3 is 13 residues long. Germline-derived CDR1 and CDR2 are SNHLY and FYNNEI. The CDR3 DNA reads as TGTGCCAGCACCCGTGGGTACAGGGAAAAACTGTTTTTT. Translation: CASTRGYREKLFF.

V gene TRBV2 combines with J gene TRBJ2-1, with D tentatively TRBD1 (5 bases). The V and J ends lost 1 base and 4 bases respectively, with 17 bases between them. Germline lookup yields CDR1 SNHLY and CDR2 FYNNEI. This CDR3 has 17 amino acids. The DNA of the CDR3 is TGTGCCAGCAGTGAAGGGACGCTTGGGGCGGTTTACAATGAGCAGTTCTTC. This gives the protein CASSEGTLGAVYNEQFF.

About this clone itself: Within the sample, other DNA sequences also encode this same CDR3. The chain has TRBV7-9 and TRBJ1-2; 8 bases fit TRBD1. With V trimmed by 1 base and J by 3 bases, 1 base remained unmatched. This CDR3 is built from 14 residues. The germline V gene encodes CDR1 SEHNR and CDR2 FQNEAQ (reference sequence). In DNA, the CDR3 is TGTGCCAGCAGCTTAGAGACAGGGGACTATGGCTACACCTTC. Encoded protein: CASSLETGDYGYTF.

The chain is built from TRBV25-1 and TRBJ2-7; TRBD1 is a possible D gene (5 bases). Trimming left V 7 bases short and J 12 bases short, with 19 bases between. This CDR3 is 12 amino acids long. Germline V lookup: CDR1 MGHDK, CDR2 SYGVNS. The CDR3: CASKGQGGELYF. In DNA form, the CDR3 reads TGTGCCAGCAAAGGACAAGGCGGAGAGTTGTACTTC.

This clone has a single count. The V and J genes are TRBV13 and TRBJ1-6; a weak D match, TRBD1 (6 bases). CDR3 length: 13 residues. V was cut by 3 bases and J by 9 bases, with 9 bases left in between. The germline gives CDR1 PRHDT, CDR2 FYEKMQ (reference sequence). The CDR3 reads CASSFRQASPLHF. DNA of the CDR3: TGTGCCAGCAGCTTCCGACAGGCTTCACCCCTCCACTTT.

The V gene is TRBV7-3, the J gene TRBJ2-3; the D gene is possibly TRBD2 (5 bases). The CDR3 has 15 residues. Per the germline V gene, CDR1 is SGHTA and CDR2 is FQGTGA. The V and J ends lost 4 bases and 4 bases respectively, with 15 bases between them. The CDR3 loop reads CASSSTRSPPDTQYF. The CDR3 nucleotides are TGTGCCAGCAGCTCAACTAGATCTCCGCCAGATACGCAGTATTTT.

V is TRBV19 and J is TRBJ1-3; D may be TRBD1 (5 bases). Trimming left V 6 bases short and J 4 bases short, with 16 bases between. The length of the CDR3 is 15 residues. Germline V gene data show CDR1 as LNHDA and CDR2 as SQIVND (reference sequence). CDR3 residues: CASRVDQGIGNTIYF. The CDR3 DNA reads TGTGCCAGTAGGGTAGACCAGGGAATAGGAAACACCATATATTTT.